Listed here are 20 T cell receptor beta chains from one sample, sequenced in a study of metastatic and nonmetastatic thyroid tumors. Every patient was untreated before thyroid surgery. TCRdb re-called the PCR reads via MiXCR. Among about 19,000 clones, less than 30% were seen once, and the ten largest hold 3% to 4%. Sequencing used blood. The source is a male donor with papillary thyroid cancer or a benign thyroid nodule (not recorded which). Some clones in this sample may be carry-over from other donors' samples.

This clone appeared a few times. The chain uses TRBV6-2 or TRBV6-3 and TRBJ1-6; no clear D gene. The length of the CDR3 is 14 residues. The V and J ends lost 6 bases and 10 bases respectively, with 16 bases between them. The germline CDR1 and CDR2 sequences are MNHEY and SVGEGT. CDR3 bases: TGTGCCAGCAGCCCACTCCTGGCGTCGTCACCCCTCCACTTT. Translation: CASSPLLASSPLHF.

This clone was seen repeatedly, ten times or more. The V gene is TRBV14, the J gene TRBJ2-5, with TRBD2 identical over 10 bases. The CDR3 extends over 17 amino acids. With 4 bases clipped from V and 7 bases from J, the junction kept 15 bases outside the gene matches. Germline V gene sequence: CDR1 SGHDN, CDR2 FVKESK. The CDR3 nucleotides are TGTGCCAGCAGCCTACAGTTAGCGGGGGGTACCGATCGGACCCAGTACTTC. Protein sequence: CASSLQLAGGTDRTQYF.

This clone was picked up many times. The rearrangement joins TRBV14 to TRBJ1-2; 7 positions match TRBD1. After removal of 0 bases from V and 7 bases from J, the junction contained 11 bases not matched to a gene. This CDR3 contains 16 residues. The germline gives CDR1 SGHDN, CDR2 FVKESK. CDR3 sequence reads: CASSQETGQVASGYTF. DNA of the CDR3: TGTGCCAGCAGCCAAGAGACCGGACAGGTCGCGAGTGGCTACACCTTC.

Within the sample, this clone is medium-sized. The chain joins TRBV20-1 to TRBJ2-3, with 16 nucleotides matching TRBD2. Germline loops: CDR1 DFQATT, CDR2 SNEGSKA (reference sequence). The V gene end was trimmed by 3 bases and the J gene end by 3 bases; junction bases not matched to a gene: 9. The CDR3 extends over 18 amino acids. The CDR3, as DNA: TGCAGTGCTAGCGGGACTAGCGGGAGGGAGGTAGTGACAGATACGCAGTATTTT. Translating it yields CSASGTSGREVVTDTQYF.

The V call is TRBV19, the J call TRBJ2-2; 8 bases map to TRBD2. Germline CDR1 reads LNHDA; CDR2 reads SQIVND (reference sequence). The CDR3 runs 16 residues. With 7 bases clipped from V and 4 bases from J, the junction kept 11 bases outside the gene matches. The CDR3 DNA follows: TGTGCCAGTAACCCTATAGCGGGACTGAGCACCGGGGAGCTGTTTTTT. Amino acids: CASNPIAGLSTGELFF.

This clone is labeled as medium-sized. V is TRBV3-1 and J is TRBJ2-7; 7 bases line up with TRBD2. CDR1 LGHDT and CDR2 YNNKEL come from the germline V gene (reference sequence). The CDR3 consists of 13 residues. After removal of 3 bases from V and 3 bases from J, the junction contained 2 bases not matched to a gene. CDR3 residues: CASSHGGSYEQYF. Written as DNA, the CDR3 is TGTGCCAGCAGCCATGGCGGGAGCTACGAGCAGTACTTC.

By share, this clone ranks as medium-sized. The rearrangement joins TRBV6-4 to TRBJ2-2, with D tentatively TRBD1 (5 bases). Trimming stripped 0 bases from V and 3 bases from J, with 5 bases between. The CDR3 totals 14 residues. Germline CDR1 reads MRHNA; CDR2 reads SNTAGT. CDR3 sequence (DNA): TGTGCCAGCAGTGACTCGACAGACACCGGGGAGCTGTTTTTT. This gives the protein CASSDSTDTGELFF.

This clone was seen more than once but under ten times. The chain carries TRBV30 and TRBJ1-5, with TRBD1 identical over 7 bases. Losses at the gene ends were 2 bases for V and 4 bases for J; bases not matched to a gene: 8. This CDR3 contains 15 residues. CDR1 and CDR2 (germline): GTSNPN, SVGIG (reference sequence). DNA of the CDR3: TGTGCCTGGAGTCGGCACAGGGGATGGAATCAGCCCCAGCATTTT. Encoded protein: CAWSRHRGWNQPQHF. Combining the CDR3 with reference TRBV30 and TRBJ1-5 gives the whole variable domain SQTIHQWPATLVQPVGSPLSLECTVEGTSNPNLYWYRQAAGRGLQLLFYSVGIGQISSEVPQNLSASRPQDRQFILSSKKLLLSDSGFYLCAWSRHRGWNQPQHFGDGTRLSIL.

The CDR3 protein is CASSLNSGGSTDTQYF. CDR3 sequence (DNA): TGTGCCAGCAGCTTAAACAGCGGGGGAAGCACAGATACGCAGTATTTT. The rearrangement joins TRBV11-1 to TRBJ2-3; 8 bases are shared with TRBD2. V was pared by 2 bases and J by 0 bases, with 4 bases of the junction left unmatched. The germline V gene has CDR1 SGHAT and CDR2 FQDESV (reference sequence). The CDR3 covers 16 residues.

This clone has ten or more counts. This chain joins TRBV19 and TRBJ2-3; D might be TRBD2 (6 bases). CDR3 length: 11 amino acids. CDR1 and CDR2 (germline): LNHDA, SQIVND (reference sequence). V lost 4 bases and J lost 11, with 10 bases in between. CDR3 residues: CASSNSAGQYF. CDR3 DNA: TGTGCCAGTAGTAACTCAGCGGGGCAGTATTTT.

The chain employs TRBV11-1 and TRBJ1-1; 11 bases are shared with TRBD1. Trimming at V came to 11 bases and at J to 4 bases, leaving 12 bases not matched to a gene. This CDR3 comprises 15 residues. Germline CDR1 SGHAT, CDR2 FQDESV (reference sequence). The CDR3 coding sequence is TGTGCCCGGAGGACAGGGGGCCATATGGCCACTGAAGCTTTCTTT. Residues: CARRTGGHMATEAFF.

This clone was detected many times. V is TRBV28 and J is TRBJ2-2; 10 nucleotides match TRBD2. Germline lookup yields CDR1 MDHEN and CDR2 SYDVKM. The CDR3 has 16 amino acids. V shed 6 bases, J shed 4 bases, and the junction held 8 bases outside the gene matches. In DNA, the CDR3 is TGTGCCAGCAGGGGAGCGGGAGGGCTTGGCACCGGGGAGCTGTTTTTT. This sequence encodes CASRGAGGLGTGELFF.

The sample holds many counts of this clone. In DNA, the CDR3 is TGCGCCAGCAGCTTGGGCAATTCGGGTGAAGCTTTCTTT. This codes for CASSLGNSGEAFF. The chain combines TRBV5-1 with TRBJ1-1; D uncertain. The CDR3 is 13 residues long. Germline lookup yields CDR1 SGHRS and CDR2 YFSETQ. The ends were cut back, 0 bases at V and 7 bases at J, with 10 bases in the middle.

Ten or more counts support this clone. The chain employs TRBV29-1 and TRBJ2-2, with TRBD1 matching 9 bases. The CDR3 is 14 amino acids. J lost 4 bases, V lost 6 bases, and 6 bases had no gene match. In germline, CDR1 is SQVTM, CDR2 ANQGSEA. CDR3 amino acids: CSVSDRGGTGELFF. The CDR3 DNA follows: TGCAGCGTGTCCGACAGGGGGGGCACCGGGGAGCTGTTTTTT.

This clone is termed medium-sized. The chain recombines TRBV6-1 with TRBJ2-3; the match to TRBD1 covers 9 bases. The germline CDR1 and CDR2 sequences are MNHNS and SASEGT. Trimming at V came to 6 bases and at J to 4 bases, leaving 11 bases not matched to a gene. The CDR3 length is 16 residues. The CDR3 DNA follows: TGTGCCAGCAGAATCATGCCGGGACAGGGTTCAGATACGCAGTATTTT. Protein product: CASRIMPGQGSDTQYF.

This clone was observed a handful of times. The V gene is TRBV6-1, the J gene TRBJ1-3; the match to TRBD1 covers 7 bases. V gave up 5 bases and J gave up 0 bases; unmatched junction bases: 10. Germline assignment: CDR1 MNHNS and CDR2 SASEGT. This CDR3 region has 17 residues. The CDR3 bases are TGTGCCAGCAGTCCCGGGACAGTACCTCTCTCTGGAAACACCATATATTTT. Translated: CASSPGTVPLSGNTIYF.

This chain joins TRBV19 and TRBJ2-7; 7 positions match TRBD2. The ends lost 3 bases at V and 5 bases at J; junction bases unmatched: 7. CDR3 length: 14 residues. Germline V gives CDR1 LNHDA, CDR2 SQIVND (reference sequence). CDR3 bases: TGTGCCAGTAGTATTGGGCGGGACTACGACGAGCAGTACTTC. Amino acids: CASSIGRDYDEQYF.

This clone was seen more than once but under ten times. The CDR3 DNA reads TGTGCCAGCAGATCGACTAGCGGGAGGGCCCCTTTCTTC. Translated: CASRSTSGRAPFF. The chain has TRBV28 and TRBJ2-1; TRBD2 agrees at 14 bases. V shed 6 bases and J 16 bases; nucleotides not matched to a gene: 8. Germline V lookup: CDR1 MDHEN, CDR2 SYDVKM. This CDR3 is 13 amino acids long.

The gene calls are TRBV5-1 and TRBJ2-1; a possible D gene is TRBD2 (5 bases). Per germline, CDR1 SGHRS and CDR2 YFSETQ. V was shortened by 0 bases and J by 6 bases, with 7 bases between the two germline ends. The CDR3 sequence is 13 residues long. The CDR3 protein is CASSLGTSNEQFF. The CDR3 DNA follows: TGCGCCAGCAGCTTGGGAACTAGCAATGAGCAGTTCTTC.

This clone was detected only a few times. The chain is built from TRBV27 and TRBJ2-1, with 16 bases lining up with TRBD2. Germline CDR1 and CDR2: MNHEY and SMNVEV (reference sequence). V lost 2 bases and J lost 8; bases outside the gene matches: 3. The CDR3 totals 16 residues. CDR3 DNA: TGTGCCAGCAGTTTAGGGGGACTAGCGGGAGGGGATGAGCAGTTCTTC. It encodes CASSLGGLAGGDEQFF.